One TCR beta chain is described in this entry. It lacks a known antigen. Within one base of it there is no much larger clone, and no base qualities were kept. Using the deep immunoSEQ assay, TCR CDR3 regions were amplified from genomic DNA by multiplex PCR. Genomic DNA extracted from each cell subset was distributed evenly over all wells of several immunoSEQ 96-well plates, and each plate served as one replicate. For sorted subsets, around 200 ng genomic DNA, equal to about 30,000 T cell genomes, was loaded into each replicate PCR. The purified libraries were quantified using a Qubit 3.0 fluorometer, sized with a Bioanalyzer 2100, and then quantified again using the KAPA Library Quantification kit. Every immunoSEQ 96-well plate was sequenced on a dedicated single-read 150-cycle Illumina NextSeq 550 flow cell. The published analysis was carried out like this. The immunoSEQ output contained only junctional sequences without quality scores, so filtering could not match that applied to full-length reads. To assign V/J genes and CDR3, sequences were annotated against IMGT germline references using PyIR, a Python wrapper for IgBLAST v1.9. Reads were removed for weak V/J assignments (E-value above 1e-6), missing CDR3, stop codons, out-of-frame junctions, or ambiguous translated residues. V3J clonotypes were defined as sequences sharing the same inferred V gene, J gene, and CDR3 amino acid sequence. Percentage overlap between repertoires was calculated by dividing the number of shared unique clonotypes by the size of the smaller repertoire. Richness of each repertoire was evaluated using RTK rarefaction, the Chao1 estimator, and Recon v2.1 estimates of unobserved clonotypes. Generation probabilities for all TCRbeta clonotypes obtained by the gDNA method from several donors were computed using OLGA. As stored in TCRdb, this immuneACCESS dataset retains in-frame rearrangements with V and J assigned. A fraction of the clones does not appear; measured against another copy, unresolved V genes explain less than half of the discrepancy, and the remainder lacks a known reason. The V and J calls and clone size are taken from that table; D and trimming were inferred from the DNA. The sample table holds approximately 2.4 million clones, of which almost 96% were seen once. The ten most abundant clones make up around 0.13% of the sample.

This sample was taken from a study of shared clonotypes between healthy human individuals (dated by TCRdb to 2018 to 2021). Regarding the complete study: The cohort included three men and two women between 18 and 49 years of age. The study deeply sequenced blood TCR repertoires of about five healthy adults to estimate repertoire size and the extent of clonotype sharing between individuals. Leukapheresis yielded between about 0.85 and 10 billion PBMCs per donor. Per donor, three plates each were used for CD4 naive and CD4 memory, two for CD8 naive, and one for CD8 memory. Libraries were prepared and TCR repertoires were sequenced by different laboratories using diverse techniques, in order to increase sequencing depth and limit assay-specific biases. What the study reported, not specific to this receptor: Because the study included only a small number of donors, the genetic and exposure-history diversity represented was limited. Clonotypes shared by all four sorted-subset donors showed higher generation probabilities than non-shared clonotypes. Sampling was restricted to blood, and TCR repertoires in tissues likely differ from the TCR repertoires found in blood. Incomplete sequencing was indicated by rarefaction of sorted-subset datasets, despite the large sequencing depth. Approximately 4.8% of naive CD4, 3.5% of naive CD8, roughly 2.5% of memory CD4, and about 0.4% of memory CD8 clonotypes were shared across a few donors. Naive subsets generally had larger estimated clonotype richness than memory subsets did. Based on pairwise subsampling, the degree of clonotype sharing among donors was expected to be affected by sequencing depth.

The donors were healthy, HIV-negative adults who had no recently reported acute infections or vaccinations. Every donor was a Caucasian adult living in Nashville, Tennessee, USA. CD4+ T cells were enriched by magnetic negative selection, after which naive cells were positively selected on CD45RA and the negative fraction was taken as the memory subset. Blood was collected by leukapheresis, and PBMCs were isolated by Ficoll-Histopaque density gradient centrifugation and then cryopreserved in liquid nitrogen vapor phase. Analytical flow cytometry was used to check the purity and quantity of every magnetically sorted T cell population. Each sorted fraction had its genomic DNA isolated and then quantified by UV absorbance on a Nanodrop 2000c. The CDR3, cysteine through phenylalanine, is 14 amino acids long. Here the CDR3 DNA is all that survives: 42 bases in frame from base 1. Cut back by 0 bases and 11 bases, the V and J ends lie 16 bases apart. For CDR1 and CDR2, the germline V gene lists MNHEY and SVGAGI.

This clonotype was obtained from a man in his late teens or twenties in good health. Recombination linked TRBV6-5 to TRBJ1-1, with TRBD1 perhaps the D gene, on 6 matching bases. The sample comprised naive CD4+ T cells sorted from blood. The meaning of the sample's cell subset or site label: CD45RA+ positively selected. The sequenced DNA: TGTGCCAGCAGTTACTCCCCGGGGGGGGCGATGGCTTTCTTT. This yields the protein CASSYSPGGAMAFF.